The 7 T cell receptor beta chains presented below share a single source sample, sequenced in a study of cytomegalovirus exposure and HLA in healthy donors. PCR used 60 Vbeta primers and 13 Jbeta primers. TCRdb's table, derived via immunoSEQ multiplex PCR, lists solely in-frame clones and lacks some. The data contain 60,000 to 90,000 clones, less than 75% of them singletons. The specimen sequenced was PBMCs. All receptors come from a man aged 40-55 years in good health and CMV-seropositive.

The J gene is TRBJ1-6, the V gene TRBV5-6; D is perhaps TRBD1 (6 bases). The CDR3 extends over 14 amino acids. The V gene lost 7 bases and the J gene lost 7 bases, with 15 bases spanning the gap. The V gene's germline CDR1 is SGHDT and CDR2 YYEEEE. As DNA, the CDR3 is TGTGCCAGCGCCCAAGGGGGGGCAAATTCACCCCTCCACTTT. It yields the protein CASAQGGANSPLHF.

The gene calls are TRBV5-4 and TRBJ1-1; TRBD1 aligns across 7 bases. The germline CDR1 and CDR2 sequences are SGHNT and YYREEE (reference sequence). After removal of 5 bases from V and 5 bases from J, the junction contained 9 bases not matched to a gene. This CDR3 has 14 residues. Here the CDR3 DNA reads TGTGCCAGCAGGGATCACAGGGGTAATACTGAAGCTTTCTTT. Protein: CASRDHRGNTEAFF.

For the CDR3, the DNA is TGTGCCAGCAGTGAACTGGGGGCAACTACTAACTATGGCTACACCTTC. Amino acids: CASSELGATTNYGYTF. The chain has TRBV6-1 and TRBJ1-2; possible D gene TRBD1, 6 bases. The CDR3 covers 16 residues. The V and J ends lost 2 bases and 0 bases respectively, with 13 bases between them. Per the germline V gene, CDR1 is MNHNS and CDR2 is SASEGT.

The chain recombines TRBV15 with TRBJ2-5, with D uncertain. This CDR3 contains 14 residues. The ends were cut back, 0 bases at V and 3 bases at J, with 8 bases in the middle. The germline CDR1 and CDR2 sequences are LNHNV and YYDKDF (reference sequence). The CDR3 loop is CATSRDGWEETQYF. DNA of the CDR3: TGTGCCACCAGCAGAGACGGGTGGGAAGAGACCCAGTACTTC. The variable domain in full, with the rest retrieved from reference TRBV15 and TRBJ2-5, is DAMVIQNPRYQVTQFGKPVTLSCSQTLNHNVMYWYQQKSSQAPKLLFHYYDKDFNNEADTPDNFQSRRPNTSFCFLDIRSPGLGDTAMYLCATSRDGWEETQYFGPGTRLLVL.

The genes are TRBV4-1 and TRBJ2-1; D may be TRBD1 or TRBD2 (6 bases each). This CDR3 is built from 15 residues. The V gene's germline CDR1 is MGHRA and CDR2 YSYEKL. The V end was cut by 4 bases, the J end by 3 bases, with 13 bases between. In nucleotides, the CDR3 is TGCGCCAGCAGCCCAGAGGGGGGACTCTACAATGAGCAGTTCTTC. This codes for CASSPEGGLYNEQFF.

The chain carries TRBV30 and TRBJ1-2, with 9 bases fitting TRBD1. Trimming at V came to 6 bases and at J to 4 bases, leaving 6 bases not matched to a gene. CDR1 is GTSNPN and CDR2 is SVGIG in the germline V gene (reference sequence). This CDR3 comprises 13 residues. In DNA, the CDR3 is TGTGCCTGCCCGGACAGGGGCAGCTATGGCTACACCTTC. Translating it yields CACPDRGSYGYTF.

This chain links TRBV6-1 with TRBJ1-2; the D is unclear. CDR1 and CDR2 from the germline V gene are MNHNS and SASEGT. The CDR3 covers 14 residues. V dropped 3 bases and J dropped 7 bases, with 15 bases sitting between them. CDR3 nucleotides: TGTGCCAGCAGTGATAAAAAAGAGGAAAGTGGCTACACCTTC. Its translation: CASSDKKEESGYTF.